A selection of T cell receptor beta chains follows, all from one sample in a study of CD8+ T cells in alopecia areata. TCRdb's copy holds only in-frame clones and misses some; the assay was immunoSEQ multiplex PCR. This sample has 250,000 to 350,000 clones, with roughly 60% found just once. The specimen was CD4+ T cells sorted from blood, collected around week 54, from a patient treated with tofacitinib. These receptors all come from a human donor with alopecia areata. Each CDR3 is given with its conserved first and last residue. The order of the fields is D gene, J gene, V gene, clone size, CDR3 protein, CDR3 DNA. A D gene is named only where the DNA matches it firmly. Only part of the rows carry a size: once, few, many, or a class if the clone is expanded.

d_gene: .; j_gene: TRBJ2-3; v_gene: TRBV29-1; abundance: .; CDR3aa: CSVVRTAAGDTQYF; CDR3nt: TGCAGCGTTGTTCGGACAGCCGCAGGGGATACGCAGTATTTT
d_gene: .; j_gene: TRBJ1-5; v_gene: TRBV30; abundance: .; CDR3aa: CAWSVDGPQHF; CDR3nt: TGTGCCTGGAGTGTAGACGGGCCCCAGCATTTT
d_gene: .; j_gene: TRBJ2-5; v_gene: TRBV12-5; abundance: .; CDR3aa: CASGLANRGTQYF; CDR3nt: TGTGCTAGTGGTTTGGCTAACCGGGGGACCCAGTACTTC
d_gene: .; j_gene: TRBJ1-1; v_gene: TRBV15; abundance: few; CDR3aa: CATTKNQGWGTEAFF; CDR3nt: TGTGCCACCACGAAAAATCAAGGTTGGGGCACTGAAGCTTTCTTT
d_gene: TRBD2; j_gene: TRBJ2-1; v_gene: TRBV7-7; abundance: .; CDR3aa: CASSPPGLGVNEQFF; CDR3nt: TGTGCTAGCAGCCCTCCGGGACTAGGCGTCAATGAGCAGTTCTTC
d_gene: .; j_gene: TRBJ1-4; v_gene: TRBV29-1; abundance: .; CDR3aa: CSVEEAGGGTELFF; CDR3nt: TGCAGCGTTGAAGAAGCTGGGGGCGGTACCGAACTGTTTTTT
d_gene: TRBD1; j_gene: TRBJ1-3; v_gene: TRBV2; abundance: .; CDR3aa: CASSGQGFRGNTIYF; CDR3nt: TGTGCCAGCAGTGGACAGGGGTTCCGGGGAAACACCATATATTTT
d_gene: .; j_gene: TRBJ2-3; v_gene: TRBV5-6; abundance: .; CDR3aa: CASSYGPSTDTQYF; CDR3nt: TGTGCCAGCAGTTACGGGCCCTCTACAGATACGCAGTATTTT
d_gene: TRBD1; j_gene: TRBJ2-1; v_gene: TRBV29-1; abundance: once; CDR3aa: CSVRQGYEQFF; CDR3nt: TGCAGCGTCCGACAGGGGTATGAGCAGTTCTTC
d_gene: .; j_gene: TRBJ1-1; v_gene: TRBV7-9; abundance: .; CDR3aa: CASTPLREKQAFF; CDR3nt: TGTGCCAGCACCCCCCTCAGGGAAAAGCAAGCTTTCTTT
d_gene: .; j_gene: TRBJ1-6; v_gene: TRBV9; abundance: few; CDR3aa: CASSVVGNSPLHF; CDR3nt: TGTGCCAGCAGCGTAGTCGGGAATTCACCCCTCCACTTT
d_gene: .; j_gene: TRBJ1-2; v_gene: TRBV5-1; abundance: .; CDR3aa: CASSLEAHGYTF; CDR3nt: TGCGCCAGCAGCTTGGAGGCACATGGCTACACCTTC
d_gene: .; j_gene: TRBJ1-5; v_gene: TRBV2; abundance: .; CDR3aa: CASSEPNQPQHF; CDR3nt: TGTGCCAGCAGTGAACCCAATCAGCCCCAGCATTTT
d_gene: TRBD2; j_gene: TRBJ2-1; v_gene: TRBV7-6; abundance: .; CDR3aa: CASSFQTSGGAWNEQFF; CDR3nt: TGTGCCAGCAGCTTTCAGACTAGCGGGGGGGCTTGGAATGAGCAGTTCTTC
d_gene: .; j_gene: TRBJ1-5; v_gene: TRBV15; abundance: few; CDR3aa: CATRPNSNQPQHF; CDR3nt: TGTGCCACCAGGCCAAATAGCAATCAGCCCCAGCATTTT
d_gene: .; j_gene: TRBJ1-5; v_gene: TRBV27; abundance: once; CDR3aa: CASSWAVNQPQHF; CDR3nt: TGTGCCAGCAGTTGGGCAGTCAATCAGCCCCAGCATTTT
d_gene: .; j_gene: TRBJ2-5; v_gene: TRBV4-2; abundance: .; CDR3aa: CASSQDPSQETQYF; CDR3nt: TGTGCCAGCAGCCAAGACCCCTCCCAAGAGACCCAGTACTTC
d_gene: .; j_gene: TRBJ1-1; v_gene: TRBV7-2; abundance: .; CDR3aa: CASSLGGWGTEAFF; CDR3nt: TGTGCCAGCAGCTTAGGAGGGTGGGGCACTGAAGCTTTCTTT
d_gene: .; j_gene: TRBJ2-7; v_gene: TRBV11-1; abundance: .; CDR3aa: CASSSRALGTRTYEQYF; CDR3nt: TGTGCCAGCAGCTCCCGGGCCTTGGGTACAAGGACCTACGAGCAGTACTTC
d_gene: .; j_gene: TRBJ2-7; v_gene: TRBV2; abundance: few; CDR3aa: CASSETRGFRNEQYF; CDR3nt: TGTGCCAGCAGTGAAACGAGGGGATTTAGGAACGAGCAGTACTTC
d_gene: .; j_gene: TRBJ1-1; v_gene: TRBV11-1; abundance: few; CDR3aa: CASSRQPDYTEAFF; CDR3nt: TGTGCCAGCAGCCGGCAACCAGACTACACTGAAGCTTTCTTT
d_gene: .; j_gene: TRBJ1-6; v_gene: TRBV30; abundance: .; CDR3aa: CAWSEKGLSSPLHF; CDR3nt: TGTGCCTGGAGTGAAAAGGGTTTGAGTTCACCCCTCCACTTT
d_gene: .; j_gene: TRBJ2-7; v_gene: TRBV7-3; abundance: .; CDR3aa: CASSPDPGDEQYF; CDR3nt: TGTGCCAGCAGCCCCGACCCAGGGGACGAGCAGTACTTC
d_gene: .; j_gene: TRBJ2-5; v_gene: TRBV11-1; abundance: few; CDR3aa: CASHGGSEETQYF; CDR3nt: TGTGCCAGCCATGGGGGATCTGAAGAGACCCAGTACTTC
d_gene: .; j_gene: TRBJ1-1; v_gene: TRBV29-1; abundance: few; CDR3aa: CSVVGKQAFF; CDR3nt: TGCAGCGTTGTGGGGAAGCAGGCTTTCTTT
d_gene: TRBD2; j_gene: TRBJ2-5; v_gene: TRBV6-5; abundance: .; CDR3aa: CASSLAGETQYF; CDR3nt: TGTGCCAGCAGTTTAGCGGGAGAGACCCAGTACTTC
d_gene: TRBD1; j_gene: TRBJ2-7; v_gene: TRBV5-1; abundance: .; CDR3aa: CASSPGTGGNEQYF; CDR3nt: TGCGCCAGCAGCCCCGGGACAGGGGGGAACGAGCAGTACTTC
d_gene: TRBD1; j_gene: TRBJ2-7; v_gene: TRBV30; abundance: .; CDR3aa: CAWSVGQTYEQYF; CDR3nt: TGTGCCTGGAGTGTGGGACAGACCTACGAGCAGTACTTC
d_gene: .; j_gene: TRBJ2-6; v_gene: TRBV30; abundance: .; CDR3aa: CATGGPISGANVLTF; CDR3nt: TGTGCCACCGGGGGACCCATCTCTGGGGCCAACGTCCTGACTTTC
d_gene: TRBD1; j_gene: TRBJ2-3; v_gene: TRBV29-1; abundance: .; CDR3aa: CSGTGVTDTQYF; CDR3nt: TGCAGCGGGACAGGGGTTACAGATACGCAGTATTTT
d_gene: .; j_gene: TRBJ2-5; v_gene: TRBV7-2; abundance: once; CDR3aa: CASSLDGPPRETQYF; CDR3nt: TGTGCCAGCAGCTTAGACGGGCCTCCCCGGGAGACCCAGTACTTC
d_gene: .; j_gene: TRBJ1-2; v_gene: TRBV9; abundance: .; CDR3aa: CASSVTLGQNYGYTF; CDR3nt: TGTGCCAGCAGCGTAACCCTTGGACAGAACTATGGCTACACCTTC
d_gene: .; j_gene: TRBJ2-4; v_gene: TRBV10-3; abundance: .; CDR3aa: CAISELAKNIQYF; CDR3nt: TGTGCCATCAGTGAACTAGCCAAAAACATTCAGTACTTC
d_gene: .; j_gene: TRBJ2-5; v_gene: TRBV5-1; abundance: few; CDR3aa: CASSLTGPDQETQYF; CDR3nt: TGCGCCAGCAGCTTAACGGGGCCCGATCAAGAGACCCAGTACTTC
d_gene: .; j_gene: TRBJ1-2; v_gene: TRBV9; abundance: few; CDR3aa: CASSVGSQNYGYTF; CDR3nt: TGTGCCAGCAGCGTAGGGTCCCAGAACTATGGCTACACCTTC
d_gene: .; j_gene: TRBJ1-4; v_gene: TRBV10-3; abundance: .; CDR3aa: CAISEDAPANEKLFF; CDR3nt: TGTGCCATCAGTGAGGACGCCCCGGCTAATGAAAAACTGTTTTTT
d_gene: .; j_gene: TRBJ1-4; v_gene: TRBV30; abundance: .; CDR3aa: CAWSVRHFGEKLFF; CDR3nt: TGTGCCTGGAGTGTTCGGCACTTCGGCGAAAAACTGTTTTTT
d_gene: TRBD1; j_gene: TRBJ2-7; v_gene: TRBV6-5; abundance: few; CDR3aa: CASTRWTGGGEQYF; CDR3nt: TGTGCCAGCACTCGCTGGACAGGGGGCGGCGAGCAGTACTTC
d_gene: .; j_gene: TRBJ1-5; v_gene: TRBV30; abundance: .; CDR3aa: CAWSRDSVNQPQHF; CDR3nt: TGTGCCTGGAGCCGAGACAGCGTCAATCAGCCCCAGCATTTT
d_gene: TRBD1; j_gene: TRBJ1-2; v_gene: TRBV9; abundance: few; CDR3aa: CASSGTGYGYTF; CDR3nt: TGTGCCAGCAGCGGGACAGGCTATGGCTACACCTTC
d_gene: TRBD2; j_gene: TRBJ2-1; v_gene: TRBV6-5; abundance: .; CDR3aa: CASSSTSGGYNEQFF; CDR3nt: TGTGCCAGCAGTTCGACTAGCGGGGGGTACAATGAGCAGTTCTTC
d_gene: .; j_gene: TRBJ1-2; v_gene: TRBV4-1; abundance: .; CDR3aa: CASSQGEGPDYGYTF; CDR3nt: TGCGCCAGCAGCCAAGGAGAGGGCCCGGACTATGGCTACACCTTC
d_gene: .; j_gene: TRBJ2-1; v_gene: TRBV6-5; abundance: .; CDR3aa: CASNRGLGYNEQFF; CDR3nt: TGTGCCAGCAATAGGGGATTAGGCTACAATGAGCAGTTCTTC
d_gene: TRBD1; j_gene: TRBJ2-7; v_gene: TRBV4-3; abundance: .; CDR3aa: CASSQRQGSYEQYF; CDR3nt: TGCGCCAGCAGCCAACGACAGGGGTCCTACGAGCAGTACTTC
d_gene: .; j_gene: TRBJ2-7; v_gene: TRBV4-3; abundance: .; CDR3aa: CASSQDQSGGGEQYF; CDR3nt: TGCGCCAGCAGCCAAGATCAGAGCGGAGGGGGGGAGCAGTACTTC
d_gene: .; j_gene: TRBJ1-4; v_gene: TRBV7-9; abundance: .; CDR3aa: CASRRDIEKLFF; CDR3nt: TGTGCCAGCAGACGGGACATCGAAAAACTGTTTTTT
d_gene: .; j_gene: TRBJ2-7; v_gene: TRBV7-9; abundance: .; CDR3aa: CASSPRNAYEQYF; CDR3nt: TGTGCCAGCAGCCCCCGGAACGCCTACGAGCAGTACTTC
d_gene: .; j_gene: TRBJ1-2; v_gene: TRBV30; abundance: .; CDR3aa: CAWRGQSYGYTF; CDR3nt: TGTGCCTGGAGAGGACAGTCCTATGGCTACACCTTC
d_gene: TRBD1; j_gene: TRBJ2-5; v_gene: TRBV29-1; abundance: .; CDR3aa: CSVHKGPDRLQETQYF; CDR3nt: TGCAGCGTCCACAAGGGGCCGGACAGGTTACAAGAGACCCAGTACTTC
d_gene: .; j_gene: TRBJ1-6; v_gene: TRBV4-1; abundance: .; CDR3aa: CASSQDRRSPLHF; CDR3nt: TGCGCCAGCAGCCAAGATCGGCGTTCACCCCTCCACTTT
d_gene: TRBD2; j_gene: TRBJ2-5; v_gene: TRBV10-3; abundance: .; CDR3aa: CAISESQLAGGTQYF; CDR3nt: TGTGCCATCAGTGAGTCTCAGCTAGCGGGGGGGACCCAGTACTTC
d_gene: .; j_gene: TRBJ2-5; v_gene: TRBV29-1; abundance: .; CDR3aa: CSVEDQNQETQYF; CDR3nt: TGCAGCGTTGAAGATCAGAACCAAGAGACCCAGTACTTC
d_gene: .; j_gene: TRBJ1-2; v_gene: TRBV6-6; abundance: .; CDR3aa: CASSPDWTYGYTF; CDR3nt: TGTGCCAGCAGTCCAGACTGGACCTATGGCTACACCTTC
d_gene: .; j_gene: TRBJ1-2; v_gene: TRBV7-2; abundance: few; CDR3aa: CASSAGFGGYTF; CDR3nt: TGTGCCAGCAGCGCAGGGTTTGGTGGCTACACCTTC
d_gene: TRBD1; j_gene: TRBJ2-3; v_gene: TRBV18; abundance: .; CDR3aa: CASSQDRGDDTQYF; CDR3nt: TGTGCCAGCTCTCAAGACAGGGGGGACGATACGCAGTATTTT
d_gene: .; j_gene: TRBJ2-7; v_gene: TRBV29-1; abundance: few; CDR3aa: CSVGLGGYEQYF; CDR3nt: TGCAGCGTTGGTCTGGGGGGCTACGAGCAGTACTTC
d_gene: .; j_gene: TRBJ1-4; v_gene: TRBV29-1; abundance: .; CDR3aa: CSVVWAEGDEKLFF; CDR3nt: TGCAGCGTCGTCTGGGCTGAGGGGGATGAAAAACTGTTTTTT
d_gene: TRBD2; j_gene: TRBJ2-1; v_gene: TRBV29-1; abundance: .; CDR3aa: CSGGTSGVHNEQFF; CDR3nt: TGCAGCGGCGGGACTAGCGGGGTTCACAATGAGCAGTTCTTC
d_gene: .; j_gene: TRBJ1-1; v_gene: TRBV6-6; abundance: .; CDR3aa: CASAPRERNTEAFF; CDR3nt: TGTGCCAGCGCCCCGAGGGAGAGGAACACTGAAGCTTTCTTT